The clone carrying this T cell receptor beta chain was picked up many times. Authors' analysis steps: Construction of a distant-metastasis classifier for papillary thyroid cancer relied on CDR3 differences across clinicopathological groups. TCRdb redid the clone calls on the PCR reads using MiXCR. The V and J calls were determined by TCRdb, not by the authors. The sample has 20,000 to 30,000 clones; under 15% are singletons. V was clipped by 3 bases and J by 1 base, with 7 bases between them. The CDR3 is 14 residues long. CDR1 MDHEN and CDR2 SYDVKM come from the germline V gene. The data stem from a study of metastatic and nonmetastatic thyroid tumors. Study at large: Malignant thyroid and benign thyroid patients provided blood and tumor or nodule tissue whose repertoires were compared.

Thyroid surgery took place with no prior treatment in any patient. The chain is built from TRBV28 and TRBJ2-1; D is undetermined. The receptor comes from a female donor with papillary thyroid cancer or a benign thyroid nodule (not recorded which). Some clones in this sample may be carry-over from other donors' samples. The specimen sequenced was blood. The CDR3 sequence is CASSFEASYNEQFF. The CDR3 DNA follows: TGTGCCAGCAGTTTCGAAGCGTCCTACAATGAGCAGTTCTTC. The full variable domain, rest sourced from reference TRBV28 and TRBJ2-1, is DVKVTQSSRYLVKRTGEKVFLECVQDMDHENMFWYRQDPGLGLRLIYFSYDVKMKEKGDIPEGYSVSREKKERFSLILESASTNQTSMYLCASSFEASYNEQFFGPGTRLTVL.